The present T cell receptor (beta chain) was sequenced within a study of identical twins. The study, taken as a whole, reports: Beta out-of-frame twin sharing showed a weaker excess. Models came in too low on out-of-frame TCR alpha sharing in monozygotic twins.

TCRdb itself ran the 5' RACE reads through MiXCR, one entry per CDR3 protein. The sample includes around 490,000 distinct CDR3 sequences, 14% of them seen just once. With respect to this clonotype: Antigen: not known.

The CDR3 extends over 11 amino acids. The ends were cut back, 6 bases at V and 4 bases at J, with 9 bases in the middle. Germline assignment: CDR1 SQVTM and CDR2 ANQGSEA. These data were also reused for a study on yellow fever vaccine responses in identical twins.

This chain links TRBV29-1 with TRBJ1-2, with D maybe TRBD1 (5 bases). This clonotype was sampled from a woman between 18 and 30 years old in good health. The sample taken for sequencing was CD4+ T cells sorted from blood. CDR3 nucleotides: TGCAGCGTGAACGGGGCCTATGGCTACACCTTC. Protein: CSVNGAYGYTF.